The source of this TCR beta chain is a study of vaccination effects on CD4 cells after COVID-19. Antigen-specific CD4+ T cell clonotypes were called by their expansion after viral peptide-pool culture in ViraFEST. Following culture for approximately ten days, CD4+ T cells were isolated. Vaccinated participants had no history of SARS-CoV-2 infection and tested negative for nucleocapsid antibodies. Germline lookup yields CDR1 SGHDT and CDR2 YYEEEE. This CDR3 contains 11 residues. Method: immunoSEQ multiplex PCR; TCRdb's copy keeps in-frame clones and lacks some. The sample has 35,000 to 45,000 clones; about 80% are singletons. In regard to this clone: The antigen is undetermined. At one boundary the junction diverges from the germline segment, which might be a read error.

The sample in question was CD4+ T cells from PBMCs cultured with SARS-CoV-2 spike peptides, obtained before COVID-19 vaccination. The TCR originated in a human donor who received a COVID-19 vaccine. The chain uses TRBV5-6 and TRBJ2-5, with 10 nucleotides matching TRBD2. Here the CDR3 reads CASSFGAGGDF. CDR3 in DNA: TGTGCCAGCAGCTTTGGAGCGGGGGGGGACTTC.